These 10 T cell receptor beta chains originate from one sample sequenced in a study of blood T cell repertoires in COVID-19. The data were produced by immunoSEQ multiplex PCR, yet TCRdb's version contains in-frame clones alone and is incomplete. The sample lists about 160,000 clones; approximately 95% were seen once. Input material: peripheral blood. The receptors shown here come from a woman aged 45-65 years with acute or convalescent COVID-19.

CDR3 region: CASSTNPNQPQHF. CDR3 sequence (DNA): TGTGCCAGCAGCACTAACCCGAATCAGCCCCAGCATTTT. V and J are TRBV28 and TRBJ1-5; D is undetermined. The CDR3 runs to 13 residues. Trimming took off 6 bases at V and 4 bases at J, with 10 bases between the two ends. Germline V gives CDR1 MDHEN, CDR2 SYDVKM.

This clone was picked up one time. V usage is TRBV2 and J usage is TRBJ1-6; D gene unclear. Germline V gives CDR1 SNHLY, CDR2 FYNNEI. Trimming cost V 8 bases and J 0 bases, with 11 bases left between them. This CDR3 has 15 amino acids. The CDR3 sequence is CASVRESSYNSPLHF. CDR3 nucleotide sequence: TGTGCCAGCGTCCGTGAGAGCTCCTATAATTCACCCCTCCACTTT.

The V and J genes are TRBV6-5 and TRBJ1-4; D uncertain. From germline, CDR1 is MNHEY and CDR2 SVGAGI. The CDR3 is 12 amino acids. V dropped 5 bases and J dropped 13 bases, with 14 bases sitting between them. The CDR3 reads CASSKDFVRLFF. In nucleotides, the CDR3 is TGTGCCAGCAGTAAGGACTTTGTGAGACTGTTTTTT.

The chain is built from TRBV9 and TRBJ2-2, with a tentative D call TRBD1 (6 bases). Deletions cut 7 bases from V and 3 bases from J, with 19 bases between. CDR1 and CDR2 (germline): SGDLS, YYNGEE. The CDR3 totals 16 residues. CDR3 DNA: TGTGCCAGCGGAGGTTCTAGACAGGATTACACCGGGGAGCTGTTTTTT. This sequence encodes CASGGSRQDYTGELFF.

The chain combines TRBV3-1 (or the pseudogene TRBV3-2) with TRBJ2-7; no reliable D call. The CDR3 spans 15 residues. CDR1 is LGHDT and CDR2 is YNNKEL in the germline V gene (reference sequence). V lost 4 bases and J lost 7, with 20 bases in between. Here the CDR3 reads CASSPPFAPLREQYF. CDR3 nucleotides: TGTGCCAGCAGCCCCCCCTTTGCCCCCCTACGAGAGCAGTACTTC.

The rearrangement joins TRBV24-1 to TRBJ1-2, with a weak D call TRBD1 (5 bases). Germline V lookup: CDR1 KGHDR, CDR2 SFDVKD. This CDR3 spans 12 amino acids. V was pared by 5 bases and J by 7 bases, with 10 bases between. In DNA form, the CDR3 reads TGTGCCACCAGTGCCCCAGACAGTGGCTACACCTTC. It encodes CATSAPDSGYTF.

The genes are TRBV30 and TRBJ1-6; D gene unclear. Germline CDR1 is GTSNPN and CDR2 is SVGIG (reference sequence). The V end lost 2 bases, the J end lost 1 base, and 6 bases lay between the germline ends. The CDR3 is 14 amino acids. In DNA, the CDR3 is TGTGCCTGGAGTTTGGAGTCCTATAATTCACCCCTCCACTTT. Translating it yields CAWSLESYNSPLHF.

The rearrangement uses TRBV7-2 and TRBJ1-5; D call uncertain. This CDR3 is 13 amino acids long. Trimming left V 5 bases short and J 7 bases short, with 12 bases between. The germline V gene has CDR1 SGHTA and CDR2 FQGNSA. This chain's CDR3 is CASSVTGGQPQHF. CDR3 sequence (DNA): TGTGCCAGCAGCGTGACGGGTGGGCAGCCCCAGCATTTT.

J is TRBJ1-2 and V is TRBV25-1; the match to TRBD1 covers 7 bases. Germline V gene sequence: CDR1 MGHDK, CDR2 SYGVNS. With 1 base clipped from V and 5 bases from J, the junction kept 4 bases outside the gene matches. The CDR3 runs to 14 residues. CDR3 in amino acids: CASSEWGTDYGYTF. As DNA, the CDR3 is TGTGCCAGCAGTGAATGGGGGACAGATTATGGCTACACCTTC.

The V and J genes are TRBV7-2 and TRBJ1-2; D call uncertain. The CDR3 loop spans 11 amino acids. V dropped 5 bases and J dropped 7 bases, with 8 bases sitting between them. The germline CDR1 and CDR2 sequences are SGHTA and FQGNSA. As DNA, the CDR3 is TGTGCCAGCAGCCAAACAACTGGCTACACCTTC. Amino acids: CASSQTTGYTF.